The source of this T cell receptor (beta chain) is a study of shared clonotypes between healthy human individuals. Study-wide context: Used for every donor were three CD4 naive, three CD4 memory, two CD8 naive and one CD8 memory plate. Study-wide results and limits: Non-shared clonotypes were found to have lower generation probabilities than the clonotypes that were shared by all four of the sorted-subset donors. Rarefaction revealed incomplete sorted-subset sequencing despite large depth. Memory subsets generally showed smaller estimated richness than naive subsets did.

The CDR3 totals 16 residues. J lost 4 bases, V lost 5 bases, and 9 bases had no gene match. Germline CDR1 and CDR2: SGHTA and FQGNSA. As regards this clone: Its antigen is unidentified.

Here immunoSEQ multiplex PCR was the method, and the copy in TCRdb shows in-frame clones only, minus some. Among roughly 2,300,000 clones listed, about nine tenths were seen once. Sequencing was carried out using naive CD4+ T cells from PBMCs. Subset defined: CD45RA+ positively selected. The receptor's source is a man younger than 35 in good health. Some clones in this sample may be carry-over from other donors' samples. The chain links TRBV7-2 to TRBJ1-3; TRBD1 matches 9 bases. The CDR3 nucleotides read TGTGCCAGCAGCGCCTCCGGGACAGGGTCCGGAAACACCATATATTTT. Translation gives CASSASGTGSGNTIYF.